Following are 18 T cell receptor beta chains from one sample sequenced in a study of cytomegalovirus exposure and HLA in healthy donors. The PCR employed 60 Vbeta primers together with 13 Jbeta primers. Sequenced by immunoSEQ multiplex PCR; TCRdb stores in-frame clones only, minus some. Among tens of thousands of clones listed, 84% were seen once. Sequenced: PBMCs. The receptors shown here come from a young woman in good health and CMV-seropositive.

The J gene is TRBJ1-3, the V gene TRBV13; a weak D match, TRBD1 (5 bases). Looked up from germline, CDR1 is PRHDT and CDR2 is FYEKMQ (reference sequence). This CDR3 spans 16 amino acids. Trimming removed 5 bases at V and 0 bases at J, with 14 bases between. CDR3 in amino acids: CASSTGPRISGNTIYF. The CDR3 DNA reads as TGTGCCAGCAGCACAGGACCCCGGATCTCTGGAAACACCATATATTTT. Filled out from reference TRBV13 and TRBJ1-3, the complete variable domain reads AAGVIQSPRHLIKEKRETATLKCYPIPRHDTVYWYQQGPGQDPQFLISFYEKMQSDKGSIPDRFSAQQFSDYHSELNMSSLELGDSALYFCASSTGPRISGNTIYFGEGSWLTVV.

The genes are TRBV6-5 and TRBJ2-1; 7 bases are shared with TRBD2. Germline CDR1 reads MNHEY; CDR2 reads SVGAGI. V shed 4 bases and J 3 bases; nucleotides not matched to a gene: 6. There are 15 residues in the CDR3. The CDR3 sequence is CASSSEGGFYNEQFF. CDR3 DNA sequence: TGTGCCAGCAGTTCGGAGGGAGGGTTCTACAATGAGCAGTTCTTC.

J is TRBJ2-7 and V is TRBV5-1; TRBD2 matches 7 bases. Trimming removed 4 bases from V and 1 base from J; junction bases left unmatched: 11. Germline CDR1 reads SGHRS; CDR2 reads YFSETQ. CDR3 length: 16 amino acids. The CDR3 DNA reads TGCGCCAGCAGCCCCGAGGGGCAGGGAGGGTCCTACGAGCAGTACTTC. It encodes CASSPEGQGGSYEQYF. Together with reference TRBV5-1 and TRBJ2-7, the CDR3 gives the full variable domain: KAGVTQTPRYLIKTRGQQVTLSCSPISGHRSVSWYQQTPGQGLQFLFEYFSETQRNKGNFPGRFSGRQFSNSRSEMNVSTLELGDSALYLCASSPEGQGGSYEQYFGPGTRLTVT.

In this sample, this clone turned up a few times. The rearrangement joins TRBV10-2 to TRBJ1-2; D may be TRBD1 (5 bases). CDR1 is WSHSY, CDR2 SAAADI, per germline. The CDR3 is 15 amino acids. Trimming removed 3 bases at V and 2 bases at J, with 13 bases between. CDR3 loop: CASSDQGVANYGYTF. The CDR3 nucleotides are TGCGCCAGCAGTGACCAGGGTGTGGCAAACTATGGCTACACCTTC.

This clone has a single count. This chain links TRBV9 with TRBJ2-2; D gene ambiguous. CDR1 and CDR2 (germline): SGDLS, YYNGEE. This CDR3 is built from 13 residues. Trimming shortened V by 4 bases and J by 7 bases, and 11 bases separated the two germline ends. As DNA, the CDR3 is TGTGCCAGCAGCCCCCCCCGCGTCGGGGAGCTGTTTTTT. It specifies CASSPPRVGELFF.

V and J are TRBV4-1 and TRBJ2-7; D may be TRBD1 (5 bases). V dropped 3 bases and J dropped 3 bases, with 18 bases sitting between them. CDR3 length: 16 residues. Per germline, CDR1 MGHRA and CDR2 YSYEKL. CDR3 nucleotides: TGCGCCAGCAGCCAGGAGAAACAGGTGACCTTCTACGAGCAGTACTTC. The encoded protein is CASSQEKQVTFYEQYF.

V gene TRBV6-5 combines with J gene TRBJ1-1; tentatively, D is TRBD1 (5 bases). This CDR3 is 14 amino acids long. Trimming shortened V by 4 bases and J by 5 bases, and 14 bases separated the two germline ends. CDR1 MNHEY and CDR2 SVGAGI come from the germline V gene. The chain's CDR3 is CASSFSPRGTEAFF. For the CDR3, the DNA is TGTGCCAGCAGTTTTTCTCCCCGGGGGACTGAAGCTTTCTTT.

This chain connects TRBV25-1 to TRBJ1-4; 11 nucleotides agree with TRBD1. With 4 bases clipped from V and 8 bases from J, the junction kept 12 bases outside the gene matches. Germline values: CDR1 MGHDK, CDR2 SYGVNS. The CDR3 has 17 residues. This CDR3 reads CASSGRTGGRIGEKLFF. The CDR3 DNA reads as TGTGCCAGCAGTGGACGGACAGGGGGCAGGATCGGGGAAAAACTGTTTTTT.

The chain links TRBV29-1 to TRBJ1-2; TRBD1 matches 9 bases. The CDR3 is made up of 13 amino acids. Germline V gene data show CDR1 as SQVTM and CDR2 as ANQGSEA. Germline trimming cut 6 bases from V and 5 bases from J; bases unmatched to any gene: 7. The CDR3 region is CSVPTGTGYGYTF. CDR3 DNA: TGCAGCGTCCCTACCGGGACAGGGTATGGCTACACCTTC.

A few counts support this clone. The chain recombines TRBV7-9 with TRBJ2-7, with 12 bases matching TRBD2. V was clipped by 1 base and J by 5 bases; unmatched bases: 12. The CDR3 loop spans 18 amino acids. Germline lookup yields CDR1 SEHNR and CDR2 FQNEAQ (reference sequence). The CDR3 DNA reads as TGTGCCAGCAGCTTAGGGACTCCCCCACTAGCGGGAGGTAACGAGCAGTACTTC. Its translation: CASSLGTPPLAGGNEQYF.

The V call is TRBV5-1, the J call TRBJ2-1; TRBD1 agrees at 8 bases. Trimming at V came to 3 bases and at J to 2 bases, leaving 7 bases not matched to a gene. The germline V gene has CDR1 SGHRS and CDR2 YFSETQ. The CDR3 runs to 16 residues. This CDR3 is CASSSLGDRPYNEQFF. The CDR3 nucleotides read TGCGCCAGCAGCTCCTTAGGGGACAGGCCCTACAATGAGCAGTTCTTC.

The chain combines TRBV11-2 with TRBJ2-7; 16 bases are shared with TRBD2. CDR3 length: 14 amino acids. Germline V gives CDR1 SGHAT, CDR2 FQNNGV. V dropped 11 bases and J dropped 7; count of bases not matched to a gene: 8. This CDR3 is CAAGLAGGPGEQYF. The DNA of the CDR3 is TGTGCCGCGGGACTAGCGGGAGGGCCGGGGGAGCAGTACTTC.

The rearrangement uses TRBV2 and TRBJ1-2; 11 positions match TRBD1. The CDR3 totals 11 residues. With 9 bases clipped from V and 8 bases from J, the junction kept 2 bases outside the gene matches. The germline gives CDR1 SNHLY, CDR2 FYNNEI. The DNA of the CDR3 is TGTGCCAGTCGGGACAGGGGGGGCTACACCTTC. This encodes CASRDRGGYTF.

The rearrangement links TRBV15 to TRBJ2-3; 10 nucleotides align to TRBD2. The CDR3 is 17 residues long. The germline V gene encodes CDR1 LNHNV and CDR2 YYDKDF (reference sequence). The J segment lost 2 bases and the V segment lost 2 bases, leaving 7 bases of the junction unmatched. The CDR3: CATSRRTSGASTDTQYF. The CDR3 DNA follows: TGTGCCACCAGCAGAAGGACTAGCGGAGCCTCCACAGATACGCAGTATTTT.

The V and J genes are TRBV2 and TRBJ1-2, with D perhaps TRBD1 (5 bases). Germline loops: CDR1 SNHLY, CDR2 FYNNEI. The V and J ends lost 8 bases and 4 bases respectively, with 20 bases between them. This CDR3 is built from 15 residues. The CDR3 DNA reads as TGTGCCAGCGCCCCCATCCAGGGTGGACGCTATGGCTACACCTTC. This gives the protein CASAPIQGGRYGYTF.

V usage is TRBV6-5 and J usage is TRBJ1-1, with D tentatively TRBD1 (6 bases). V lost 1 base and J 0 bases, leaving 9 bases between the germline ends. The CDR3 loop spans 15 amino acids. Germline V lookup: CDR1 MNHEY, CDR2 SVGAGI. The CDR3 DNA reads TGTGCCAGCAGTTACTTTGGACAGCTGAACACTGAAGCTTTCTTT. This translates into CASSYFGQLNTEAFF.

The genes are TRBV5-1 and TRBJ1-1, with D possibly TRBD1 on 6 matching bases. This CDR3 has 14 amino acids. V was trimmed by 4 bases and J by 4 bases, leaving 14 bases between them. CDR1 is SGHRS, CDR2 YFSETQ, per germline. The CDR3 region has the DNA TGCGCCAGCAGCGTACAGGGCTCGAGCACTGAAGCTTTCTTT. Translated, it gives CASSVQGSSTEAFF.

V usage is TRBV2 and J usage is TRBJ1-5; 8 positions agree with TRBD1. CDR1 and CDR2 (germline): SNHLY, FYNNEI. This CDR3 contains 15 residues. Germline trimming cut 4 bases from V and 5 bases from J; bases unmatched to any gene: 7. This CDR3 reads CASSVLAGGYQPQHF. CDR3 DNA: TGTGCCAGCAGTGTTCTTGCAGGGGGCTATCAGCCCCAGCATTTT.